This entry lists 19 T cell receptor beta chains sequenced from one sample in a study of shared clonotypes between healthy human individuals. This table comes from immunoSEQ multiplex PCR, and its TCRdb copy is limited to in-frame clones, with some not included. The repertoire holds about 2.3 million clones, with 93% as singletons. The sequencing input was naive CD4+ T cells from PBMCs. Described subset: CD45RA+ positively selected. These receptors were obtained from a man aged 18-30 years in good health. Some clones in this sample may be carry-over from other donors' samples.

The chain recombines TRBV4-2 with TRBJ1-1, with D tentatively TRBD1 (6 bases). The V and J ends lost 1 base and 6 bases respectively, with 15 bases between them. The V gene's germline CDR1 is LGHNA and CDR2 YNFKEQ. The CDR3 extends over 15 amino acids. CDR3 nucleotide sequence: TGTGCCAGCAGCCAAGGGCTCGCAGCAGGGGCTGAAGCTTTCTTT. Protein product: CASSQGLAAGAEAFF.

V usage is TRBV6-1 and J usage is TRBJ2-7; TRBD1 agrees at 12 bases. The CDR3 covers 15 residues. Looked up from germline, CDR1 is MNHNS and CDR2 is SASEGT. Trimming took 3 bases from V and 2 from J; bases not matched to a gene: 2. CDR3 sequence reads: CASSEGQGAPYEQYF. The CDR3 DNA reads TGTGCCAGCAGTGAGGGACAGGGGGCGCCCTACGAGCAGTACTTC.

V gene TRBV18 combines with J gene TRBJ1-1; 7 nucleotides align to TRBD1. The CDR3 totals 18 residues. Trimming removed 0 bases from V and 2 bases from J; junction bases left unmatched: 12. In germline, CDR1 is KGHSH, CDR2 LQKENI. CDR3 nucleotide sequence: TGTGCCAGCTCACCACCGAGGGCTCCAAGGGGGCGTAACACTGAAGCTTTCTTT. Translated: CASSPPRAPRGRNTEAFF. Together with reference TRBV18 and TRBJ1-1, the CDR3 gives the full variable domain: NAGVMQNPRHLVRRRGQEARLRCSPMKGHSHVYWYRQLPEEGLKFMVYLQKENIIDESGMPKERFSAEFPKEGPSILRIQQVVRGDSAAYFCASSPPRAPRGRNTEAFFGQGTRLTVV.

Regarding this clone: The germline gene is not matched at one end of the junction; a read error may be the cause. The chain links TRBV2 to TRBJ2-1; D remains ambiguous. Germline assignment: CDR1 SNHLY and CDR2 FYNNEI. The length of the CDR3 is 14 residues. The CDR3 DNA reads TGTGCCAGCAGCGAAGACATCTCCTACAATGAGCAGTTCTTC. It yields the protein CASSEDISYNEQFF.

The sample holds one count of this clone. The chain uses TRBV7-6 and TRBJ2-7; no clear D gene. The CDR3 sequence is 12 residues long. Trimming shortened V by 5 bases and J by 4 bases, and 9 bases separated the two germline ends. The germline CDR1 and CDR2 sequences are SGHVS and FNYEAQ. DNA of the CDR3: TGTGCCAGCAGCGGACCCCGGTACGAGCAGTACTTC. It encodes CASSGPRYEQYF.

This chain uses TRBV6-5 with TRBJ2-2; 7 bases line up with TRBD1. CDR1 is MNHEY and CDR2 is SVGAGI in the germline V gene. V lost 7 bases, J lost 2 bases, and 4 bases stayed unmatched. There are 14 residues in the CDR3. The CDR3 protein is CASKKGANTGELFF. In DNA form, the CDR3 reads TGTGCCAGCAAGAAGGGGGCCAACACCGGGGAGCTGTTTTTT.

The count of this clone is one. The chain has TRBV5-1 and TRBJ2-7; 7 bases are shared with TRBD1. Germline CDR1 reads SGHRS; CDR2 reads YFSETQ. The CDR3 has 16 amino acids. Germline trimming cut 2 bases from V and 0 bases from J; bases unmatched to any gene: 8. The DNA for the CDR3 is TGCGCCAGCAGCTTCTGGCAGGGGGAGAGCTCCTACGAGCAGTACTTC. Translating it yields CASSFWQGESSYEQYF. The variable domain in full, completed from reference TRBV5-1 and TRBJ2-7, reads KAGVTQTPRYLIKTRGQQVTLSCSPISGHRSVSWYQQTPGQGLQFLFEYFSETQRNKGNFPGRFSGRQFSNSRSEMNVSTLELGDSALYLCASSFWQGESSYEQYFGPGTRLTVT.

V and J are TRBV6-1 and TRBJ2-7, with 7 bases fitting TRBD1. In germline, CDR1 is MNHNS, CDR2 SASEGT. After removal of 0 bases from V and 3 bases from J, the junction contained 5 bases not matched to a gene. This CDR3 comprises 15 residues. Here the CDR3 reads CASSEARAGGYEQYF. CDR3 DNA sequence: TGTGCCAGCAGTGAAGCTAGGGCAGGGGGCTACGAGCAGTACTTC.

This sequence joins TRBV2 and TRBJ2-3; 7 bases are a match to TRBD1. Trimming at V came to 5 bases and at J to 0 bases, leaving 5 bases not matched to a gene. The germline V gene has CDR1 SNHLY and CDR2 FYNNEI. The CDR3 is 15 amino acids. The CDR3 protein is CASSYRGGSTDTQYF. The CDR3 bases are TGTGCCAGCAGTTACAGGGGCGGGAGCACAGATACGCAGTATTTT.

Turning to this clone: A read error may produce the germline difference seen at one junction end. The CDR3, as DNA: TGTGCCAGCAGCTCCGGGGGTAGCGGGAGGCTTCTGAGCTTC. Its protein is CASSSGGSGRLLSF. The chain combines TRBV5-6 with TRBJ2-7, with TRBD2 matching 10 bases. The CDR3 loop spans 14 amino acids. CDR1 SGHDT and CDR2 YYEEEE come from the germline V gene.

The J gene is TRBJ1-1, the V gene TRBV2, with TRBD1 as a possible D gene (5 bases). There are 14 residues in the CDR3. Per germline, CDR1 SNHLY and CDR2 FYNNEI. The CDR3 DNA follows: TGTCTTTCCCAGGAGGGGCCCATGAACACTGAAGCTTTCTTT. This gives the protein CLSQEGPMNTEAFF.

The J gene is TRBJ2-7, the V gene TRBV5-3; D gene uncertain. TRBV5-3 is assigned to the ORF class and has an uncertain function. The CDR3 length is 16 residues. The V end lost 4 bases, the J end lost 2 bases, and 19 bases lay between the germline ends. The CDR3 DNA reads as TGTGCCAGAAGCCCAAGACGTACCCCGGACCCCTACGAGCAGTACTTC. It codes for CARSPRRTPDPYEQYF.

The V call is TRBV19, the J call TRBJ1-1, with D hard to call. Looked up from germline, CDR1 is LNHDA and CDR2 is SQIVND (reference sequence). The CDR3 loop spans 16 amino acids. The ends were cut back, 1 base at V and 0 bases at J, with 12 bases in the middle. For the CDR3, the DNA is TGTGCCAGTAGTATAGGACAAGGGATAATGAACACTGAAGCTTTCTTT. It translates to CASSIGQGIMNTEAFF.

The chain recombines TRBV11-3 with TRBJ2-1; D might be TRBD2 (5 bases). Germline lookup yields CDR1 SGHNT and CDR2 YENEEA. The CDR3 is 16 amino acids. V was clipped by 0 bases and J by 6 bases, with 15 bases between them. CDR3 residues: CASSLDAFLGSNEQFF. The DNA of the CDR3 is TGTGCCAGCAGCTTAGATGCCTTTCTGGGGAGCAATGAGCAGTTCTTC.

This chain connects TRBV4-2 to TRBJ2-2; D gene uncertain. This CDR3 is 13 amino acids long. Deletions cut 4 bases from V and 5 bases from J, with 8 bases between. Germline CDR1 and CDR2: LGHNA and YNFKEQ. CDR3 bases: TGTGCCAGCAGCCCCTCGAGGACCGGGGAGCTGTTTTTT. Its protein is CASSPSRTGELFF.

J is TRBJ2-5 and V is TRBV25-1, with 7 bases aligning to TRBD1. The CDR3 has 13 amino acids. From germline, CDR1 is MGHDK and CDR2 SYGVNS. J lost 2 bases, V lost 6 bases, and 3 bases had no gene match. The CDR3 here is CASSRDRQETQYF. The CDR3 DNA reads TGTGCCAGCAGCCGGGACAGACAAGAGACCCAGTACTTC.

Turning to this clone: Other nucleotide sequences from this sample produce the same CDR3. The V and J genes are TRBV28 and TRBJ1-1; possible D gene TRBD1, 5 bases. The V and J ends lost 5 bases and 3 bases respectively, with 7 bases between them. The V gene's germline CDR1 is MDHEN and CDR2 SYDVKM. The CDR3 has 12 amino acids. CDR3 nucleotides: TGTGCCAGCAGTGGGGGGTACACTGAAGCTTTCTTT. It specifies CASSGGYTEAFF.

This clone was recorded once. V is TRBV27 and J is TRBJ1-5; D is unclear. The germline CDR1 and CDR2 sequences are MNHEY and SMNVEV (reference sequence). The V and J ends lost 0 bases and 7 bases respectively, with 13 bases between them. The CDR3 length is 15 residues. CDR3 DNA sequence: TGTGCCAGCAGTTTATCGATGGGTTCGCAGCAGCCCCAGCATTTT. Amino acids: CASSLSMGSQQPQHF.

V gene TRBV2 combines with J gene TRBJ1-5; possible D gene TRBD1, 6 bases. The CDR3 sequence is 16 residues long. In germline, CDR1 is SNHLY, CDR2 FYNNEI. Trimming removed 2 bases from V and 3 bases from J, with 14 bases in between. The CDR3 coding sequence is TGTGCCAGCAGTGAATGGGGGCAGCAGGCCAATCAGCCCCAGCATTTT. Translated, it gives CASSEWGQQANQPQHF.